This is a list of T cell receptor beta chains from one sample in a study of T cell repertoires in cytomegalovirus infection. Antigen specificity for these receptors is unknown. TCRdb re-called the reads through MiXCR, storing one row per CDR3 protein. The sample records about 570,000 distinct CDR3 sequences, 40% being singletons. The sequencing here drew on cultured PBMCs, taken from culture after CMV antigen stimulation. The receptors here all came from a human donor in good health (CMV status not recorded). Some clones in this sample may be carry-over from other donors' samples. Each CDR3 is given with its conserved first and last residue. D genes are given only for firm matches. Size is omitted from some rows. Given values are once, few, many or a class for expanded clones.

CDR3: CASSLYTSTDTQYF
DNA: TGTGCCAGCAGCCTCTATACAAGCACAGATACGCAGTATTTT
J: TRBJ2-3
V: TRBV7-2
size: few
D: .

CDR3: CASSSPGTATHEQYF
DNA: TGTGCCAGCAGTTCCCCCGGGACAGCTACCCACGAGCAGTACTTC
J: TRBJ2-7
V: TRBV27
size: .
D: TRBD1

CDR3: CASSSTGTGYNEQFF
DNA: TGTGCCAGCAGTTCTACCGGGACAGGCTACAATGAGCAGTTCTTC
J: TRBJ2-1
V: TRBV7-2
size: few
D: TRBD1

CDR3: CSARVRRGPFSYNEQFF
DNA: TGCAGTGCTAGAGTCCGCAGGGGGCCCTTTTCCTACAATGAGCAGTTCTTC
J: TRBJ2-1
V: TRBV20-1
size: few
D: TRBD1

CDR3: CASSKGLGGTDGYTF
DNA: TGTGCCAGCTCCAAGGGATTGGGGGGGACAGATGGCTACACCTTC
J: TRBJ1-2
V: TRBV6-5
size: .
D: TRBD1

CDR3: CSATENSGRSPLHF
DNA: TGCAGTGCTACCGAAAATTCCGGCAGGTCACCCCTCCACTTT
J: TRBJ1-6
V: TRBV20-1
size: .
D: .

CDR3: CASSRLSLGVGYNEQFF
DNA: TGTGCCAGCAGCAGACTATCTCTGGGGGTGGGGTACAATGAGCAGTTCTTC
J: TRBJ2-1
V: TRBV7-2
size: few
D: .

CDR3: CSALRVGTQETQYF
DNA: TGCAGTGCTCTCAGGGTGGGGACACAAGAGACCCAGTACTTC
J: TRBJ2-5
V: TRBV20-1
size: .
D: .

CDR3: CASSWDRSQMEQYF
DNA: TGTGCCAGCAGTTGGGACAGGTCCCAAATGGAGCAGTACTTC
J: TRBJ2-7
V: TRBV6-1
size: .
D: TRBD1

CDR3: CASSPQGGDEQFF
DNA: TGTGCCAGCTCACCGCAGGGTGGCGATGAGCAGTTCTTC
J: TRBJ2-1
V: TRBV18
size: .
D: .

CDR3: CSVEDGKNYGYTF
DNA: TGCAGCGTTGAAGATGGGAAGAACTATGGCTACACCTTC
J: TRBJ1-2
V: TRBV29-1
size: .
D: .

CDR3: CASSGNRRGAGTDTQYF
DNA: TGTGCCAGCAGCGGAAATCGCCGGGGGGCGGGCACAGATACGCAGTATTTT
J: TRBJ2-3
V: TRBV12-3/TRBV12-4
size: .
D: .

CDR3: CASSLTTTGRDQPQHF
DNA: TGTGCCAGCAGTTTAACAACCACAGGGAGGGATCAGCCCCAGCATTTT
J: TRBJ1-5
V: TRBV27
size: .
D: .

CDR3: CSVEPLGDTYEQYF
DNA: TGCAGCGTTGAACCTCTGGGGGACACCTACGAGCAGTACTTC
J: TRBJ2-7
V: TRBV29-1
size: .
D: .

CDR3: CASSLSPSSYNEQFF
DNA: TGTGCCAGCAGCCTCTCGCCGAGCTCCTACAATGAGCAGTTCTTC
J: TRBJ2-1
V: TRBV7-2
size: .
D: .

CDR3: CASSLRDHSTDTQYF
DNA: TGTGCCAGCAGCCTAAGGGACCACTCGACAGATACGCAGTATTTT
J: TRBJ2-3
V: TRBV6-2/TRBV6-3
size: few
D: .

CDR3: CASSLRSGLGEQFF
DNA: TGTGCCAGCAGTTTGAGGTCAGGGTTAGGTGAGCAGTTCTTC
J: TRBJ2-1
V: TRBV12-3/TRBV12-4
size: few
D: .

CDR3: CASSFQAGGPDTQYF
DNA: TGTGCCAGCAGCTTTCAAGCGGGGGGGCCGGATACGCAGTATTTT
J: TRBJ2-3
V: TRBV7-2
size: .
D: TRBD2

CDR3: CASRLGTSGNNEQFF
DNA: TGTGCCAGCAGGCTAGGGACTAGCGGGAACAATGAGCAGTTCTTC
J: TRBJ2-1
V: TRBV7-9
size: few
D: TRBD2

CDR3: CATSREGVSGGFTDTQYF
DNA: TGTGCCACCAGCAGAGAAGGCGTTAGCGGGGGGTTCACAGATACGCAGTATTTT
J: TRBJ2-3
V: TRBV15
size: .
D: TRBD2

CDR3: CASSANRGLPYEQYF
DNA: TGTGCCAGCAGCGCAAACCGGGGACTCCCCTACGAGCAGTACTTC
J: TRBJ2-7
V: TRBV2
size: few
D: .

CDR3: CASSMEALTDTQYF
DNA: TGTGCCAGTAGTATGGAGGCACTGACAGATACGCAGTATTTT
J: TRBJ2-3
V: TRBV19
size: few
D: .

CDR3: CASSYPGGASYEQYF
DNA: TGTGCCAGCAGTTACCCGGGGGGAGCGAGTTACGAGCAGTACTTC
J: TRBJ2-7
V: TRBV6-2/TRBV6-3
size: .
D: TRBD2

CDR3: CSARDGQGSRETQYF
DNA: TGCAGTGCTAGAGATGGGCAGGGGTCCAGGGAGACCCAGTACTTC
J: TRBJ2-5
V: TRBV20-1
size: .
D: .

CDR3: CASRQTGSGSEQFF
DNA: TGTGCCAGCAGGCAGACAGGCTCCGGCTCTGAGCAGTTCTTC
J: TRBJ2-1
V: TRBV6-1
size: .
D: .

CDR3: CASILQGANSPLHF
DNA: TGTGCCAGCATTCTACAGGGGGCGAATTCACCCCTCCACTTT
J: TRBJ1-6
V: TRBV28
size: .
D: TRBD1

CDR3: CASSLVEGAGHQHF
DNA: TGTGCCAGCAGCTTAGTGGAAGGGGCTGGCCACCAGCATTTT
J: TRBJ1-5
V: TRBV7-2
size: .
D: .

CDR3: CSARAIATNEKLFF
DNA: TGCAGTGCTAGAGCCATTGCAACTAATGAAAAACTGTTTTTT
J: TRBJ1-4
V: TRBV20-1
size: few
D: .

CDR3: CASSGQGAYGYTF
DNA: TGTGCCAGCAGTGGACAGGGGGCCTATGGCTACACCTTC
J: TRBJ1-2
V: TRBV27
size: few
D: TRBD1

CDR3: CASSIVGYGNQPQHF
DNA: TGTGCCAGTAGTATAGTGGGGTACGGCAATCAGCCCCAGCATTTT
J: TRBJ1-5
V: TRBV19
size: .
D: .

CDR3: CASSPVGGQSEQYF
DNA: TGTGCCAGCTCACCAGTGGGGGGACAGAGCGAGCAGTACTTC
J: TRBJ2-7
V: TRBV18
size: .
D: .

CDR3: CASSGTGWTYEQYF
DNA: TGTGCCAGCAGCGGGACAGGGTGGACCTACGAGCAGTACTTC
J: TRBJ2-7
V: TRBV2
size: .
D: TRBD1

CDR3: CASSPSPWNEQFF
DNA: TGTGCCAGCAGCCCGTCCCCTTGGAATGAGCAGTTCTTC
J: TRBJ2-1
V: TRBV27
size: .
D: .

CDR3: CASSFQGRVTGELFF
DNA: TGTGCCAGCAGTTTTCAGGGGCGGGTCACCGGGGAGCTGTTTTTT
J: TRBJ2-2
V: TRBV27
size: .
D: .

CDR3: CAWSAGLAGALDTQYF
DNA: TGTGCCTGGAGTGCGGGACTAGCGGGAGCCTTAGATACGCAGTATTTT
J: TRBJ2-3
V: TRBV30
size: .
D: TRBD2

CDR3: CASCKEGCEQYF
DNA: TGCGCCAGCTGCAAGGAGGGATGCGAGCAGTACTTC
J: TRBJ2-7
V: TRBV4-3
size: few
D: .

CDR3: CASSSRPELTGELFF
DNA: TGTGCCAGCAGTTCTCGACCAGAACTAACCGGGGAGCTGTTTTTT
J: TRBJ2-2
V: TRBV12-3/TRBV12-4
size: .
D: .

CDR3: CASSLLAGFDSYNEQFF
DNA: TGTGCCAGCAGCTTACTGGCCGGATTCGACTCCTACAATGAGCAGTTCTTC
J: TRBJ2-1
V: TRBV11-1
size: many
D: .

CDR3: CASSEGQGQFYEQYF
DNA: TGTGCCAGCAGCGAAGGACAGGGCCAATTCTACGAGCAGTACTTC
J: TRBJ2-7
V: TRBV7-4
size: .
D: TRBD1

CDR3: CASSTTGTPRNEQFF
DNA: TGTGCCAGCAGCACTACCGGGACCCCTCGCAATGAGCAGTTCTTC
J: TRBJ2-1
V: TRBV7-9
size: few
D: .

CDR3: CASSPRLTSYEQYF
DNA: TGTGCCAGCAGCCCACGACTCACCTCCTACGAGCAGTACTTC
J: TRBJ2-7
V: TRBV7-2
size: .
D: .